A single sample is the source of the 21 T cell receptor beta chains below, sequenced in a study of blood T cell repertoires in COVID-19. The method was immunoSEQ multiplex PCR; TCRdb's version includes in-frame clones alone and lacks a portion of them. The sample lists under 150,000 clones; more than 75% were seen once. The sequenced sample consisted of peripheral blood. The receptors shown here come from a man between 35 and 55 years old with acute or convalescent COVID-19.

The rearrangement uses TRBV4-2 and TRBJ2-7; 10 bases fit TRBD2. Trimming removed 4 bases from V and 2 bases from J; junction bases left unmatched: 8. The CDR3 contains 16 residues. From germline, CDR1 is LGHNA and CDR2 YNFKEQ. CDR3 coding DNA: TGTGCCAGCAGCCGCGATAGCGGGGGGATCCCCTACGAGCAGTACTTC. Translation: CASSRDSGGIPYEQYF.

Here the CDR3 DNA reads TGCGCCAGCAGCCTAAGACAGGGGAACACCGGGGAGCTGTTTTTT. Protein: CASSLRQGNTGELFF. This chain uses TRBV5-1 with TRBJ2-2; 7 bases fit TRBD1. This CDR3 is 15 amino acids long. The germline CDR1 and CDR2 sequences are SGHRS and YFSETQ. The J segment lost 1 base and the V segment lost 4 bases, leaving 4 bases of the junction unmatched.

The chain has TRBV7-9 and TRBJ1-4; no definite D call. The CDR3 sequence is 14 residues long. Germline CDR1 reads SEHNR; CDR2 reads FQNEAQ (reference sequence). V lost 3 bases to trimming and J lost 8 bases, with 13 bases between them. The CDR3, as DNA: TGTGCCAGCAGCTTCGGTGGAGACTTAGAAAAACTGTTTTTT. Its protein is CASSFGGDLEKLFF.

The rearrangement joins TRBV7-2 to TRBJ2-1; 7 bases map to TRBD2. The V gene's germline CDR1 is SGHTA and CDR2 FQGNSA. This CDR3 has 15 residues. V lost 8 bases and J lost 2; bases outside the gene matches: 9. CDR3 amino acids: CASLPGTTAYNEQFF. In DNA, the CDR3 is TGTGCCAGCTTACCCGGGACTACGGCCTACAATGAGCAGTTCTTC.

The CDR3 nucleotides are TGTGCCACCGAACCGACAGGGGGGAACTATGGCTACACCTTC. Its translation: CATEPTGGNYGYTF. The chain links TRBV10-3 to TRBJ1-2, with 9 bases fitting TRBD1. J gave up 2 bases and V 10 bases, and 8 bases lay outside the gene matches. CDR3 length: 14 residues. CDR1 and CDR2 (germline): ENHRY, SYGVKD.

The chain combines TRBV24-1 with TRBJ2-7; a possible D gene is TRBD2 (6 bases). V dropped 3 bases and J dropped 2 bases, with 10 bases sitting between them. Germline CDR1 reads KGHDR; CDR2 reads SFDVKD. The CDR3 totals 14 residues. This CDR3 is CATSDGPSAYEQYF. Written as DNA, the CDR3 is TGTGCCACCAGTGATGGGCCTAGCGCCTACGAGCAGTACTTC.

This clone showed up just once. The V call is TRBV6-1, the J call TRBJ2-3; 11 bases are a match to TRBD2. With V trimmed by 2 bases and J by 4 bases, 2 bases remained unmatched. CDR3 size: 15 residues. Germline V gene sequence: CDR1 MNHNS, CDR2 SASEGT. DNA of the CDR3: TGTGCCAGCAGTGAAATAGCGGGGGGGCCAGATACGCAGTATTTT. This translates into CASSEIAGGPDTQYF.

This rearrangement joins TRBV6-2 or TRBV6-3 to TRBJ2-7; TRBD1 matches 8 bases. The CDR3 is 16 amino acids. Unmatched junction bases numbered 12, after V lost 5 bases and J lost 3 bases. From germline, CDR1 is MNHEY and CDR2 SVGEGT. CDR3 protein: CASSRYGQGGRYEQYF. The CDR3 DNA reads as TGTGCCAGCAGTCGATATGGACAGGGTGGACGCTACGAGCAGTACTTC.

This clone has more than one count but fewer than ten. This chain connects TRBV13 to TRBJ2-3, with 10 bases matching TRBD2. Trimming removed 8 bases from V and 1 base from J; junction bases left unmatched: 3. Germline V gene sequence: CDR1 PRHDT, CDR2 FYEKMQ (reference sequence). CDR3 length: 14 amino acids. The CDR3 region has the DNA TGTGCCAGCCAAACTAGCGGGGGCACAGATACGCAGTATTTT. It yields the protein CASQTSGGTDTQYF.

CDR3 in DNA: TGCGCCAGCAGCCCCTATAGCGGGGGGGTTGAGACCCAGTACTTC. It translates to CASSPYSGGVETQYF. The chain recombines TRBV4-3 with TRBJ2-5; 11 positions agree with TRBD2. Germline loops: CDR1 LGHNA, CDR2 YSLEER. CDR3 length: 15 residues. V shed 4 bases, J shed 5 bases, and the junction held 6 bases outside the gene matches.

The CDR3 nucleotides are TGTGCCAGCAGTGAGCGAGGGGGAACTAATGAAAAACTGTTTTTT. The encoded protein is CASSERGGTNEKLFF. The chain combines TRBV2 with TRBJ1-4; TRBD1 is a possible D gene (6 bases). CDR3 size: 15 residues. CDR1 and CDR2 from the germline V gene are SNHLY and FYNNEI. Trimming cost V 3 bases and J 1 base, with 9 bases left between them.

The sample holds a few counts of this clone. The CDR3 DNA sequence: TGTGCCAGCAGTTTTTCACAGGGCTACGAGCAGTACTTC. Amino acid sequence: CASSFSQGYEQYF. The chain is built from TRBV12-3 or TRBV12-4 and TRBJ2-7; possibly TRBD1 for D (6 bases). V dropped 3 bases and J dropped 3 bases, with 9 bases sitting between them. The CDR3 runs to 13 residues.

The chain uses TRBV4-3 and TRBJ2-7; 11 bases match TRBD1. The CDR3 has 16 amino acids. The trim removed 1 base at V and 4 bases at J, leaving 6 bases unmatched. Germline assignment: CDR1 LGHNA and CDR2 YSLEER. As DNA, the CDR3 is TGCGCCAGCAGCCAAGTTTATGGGACAGGGGGTTACGAGCAGTACTTC. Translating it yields CASSQVYGTGGYEQYF.

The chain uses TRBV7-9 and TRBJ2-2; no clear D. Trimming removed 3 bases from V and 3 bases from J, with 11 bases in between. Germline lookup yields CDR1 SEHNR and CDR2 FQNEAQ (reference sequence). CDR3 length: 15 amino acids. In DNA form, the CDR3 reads TGTGCCAGCAGCTTTACCCAGGCGCACACCGGGGAGCTGTTTTTT. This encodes CASSFTQAHTGELFF.

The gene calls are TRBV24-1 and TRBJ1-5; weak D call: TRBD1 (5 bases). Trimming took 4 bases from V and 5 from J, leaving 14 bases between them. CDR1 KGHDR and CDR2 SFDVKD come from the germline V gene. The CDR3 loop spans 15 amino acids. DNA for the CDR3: TGTGCCACCAGTGAAGCGGGACTATCAGATCAGCCCCAGCATTTT. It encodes CATSEAGLSDQPQHF.

CDR3 region: CASSYGTRGADTQYF. Here the CDR3 DNA reads TGTGCCAGCAGCTACGGGACCCGGGGGGCAGATACGCAGTATTTT. V is TRBV5-4 and J is TRBJ2-3, with 7 bases fitting TRBD2. V lost 3 bases to trimming and J lost 4 bases; unmatched junction nucleotides: 8. CDR3 size: 15 residues. Germline V gene data show CDR1 as SGHNT and CDR2 as YYREEE (reference sequence).

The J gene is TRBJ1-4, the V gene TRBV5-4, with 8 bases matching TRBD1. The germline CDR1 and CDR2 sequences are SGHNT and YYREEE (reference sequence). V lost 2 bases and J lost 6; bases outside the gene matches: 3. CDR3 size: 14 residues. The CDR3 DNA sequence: TGTGCCAGCAGCTTACAGGGGGATGATGAAAAACTGTTTTTT. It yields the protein CASSLQGDDEKLFF.

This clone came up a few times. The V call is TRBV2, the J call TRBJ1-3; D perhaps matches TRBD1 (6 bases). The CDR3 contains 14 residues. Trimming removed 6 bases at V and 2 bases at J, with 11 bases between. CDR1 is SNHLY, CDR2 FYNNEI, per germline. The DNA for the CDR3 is TGTGCCAGCAGGGGACATCTCACTGGAAACACCATATATTTT. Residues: CASRGHLTGNTIYF.

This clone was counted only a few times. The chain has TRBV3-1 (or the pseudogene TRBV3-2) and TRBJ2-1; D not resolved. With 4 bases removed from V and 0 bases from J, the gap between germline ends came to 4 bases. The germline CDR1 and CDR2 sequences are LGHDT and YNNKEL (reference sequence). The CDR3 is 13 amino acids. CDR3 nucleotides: TGTGCCAGCAGCCTCGGCTCCTACAATGAGCAGTTCTTC. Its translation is CASSLGSYNEQFF.

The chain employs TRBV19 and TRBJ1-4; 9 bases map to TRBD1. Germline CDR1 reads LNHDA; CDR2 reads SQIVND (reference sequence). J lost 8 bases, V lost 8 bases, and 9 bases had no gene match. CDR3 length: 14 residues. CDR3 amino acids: CASRLDRGREKLFF. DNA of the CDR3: TGTGCCAGTCGACTGGACAGGGGAAGAGAAAAACTGTTTTTT.

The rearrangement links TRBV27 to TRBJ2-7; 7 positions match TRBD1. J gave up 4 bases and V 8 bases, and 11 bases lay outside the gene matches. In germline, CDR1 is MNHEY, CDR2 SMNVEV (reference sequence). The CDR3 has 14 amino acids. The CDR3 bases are TGTGCCAGCGGTTACAGGGGCCTTAGGTACGAGCAGTACTTC. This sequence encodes CASGYRGLRYEQYF.